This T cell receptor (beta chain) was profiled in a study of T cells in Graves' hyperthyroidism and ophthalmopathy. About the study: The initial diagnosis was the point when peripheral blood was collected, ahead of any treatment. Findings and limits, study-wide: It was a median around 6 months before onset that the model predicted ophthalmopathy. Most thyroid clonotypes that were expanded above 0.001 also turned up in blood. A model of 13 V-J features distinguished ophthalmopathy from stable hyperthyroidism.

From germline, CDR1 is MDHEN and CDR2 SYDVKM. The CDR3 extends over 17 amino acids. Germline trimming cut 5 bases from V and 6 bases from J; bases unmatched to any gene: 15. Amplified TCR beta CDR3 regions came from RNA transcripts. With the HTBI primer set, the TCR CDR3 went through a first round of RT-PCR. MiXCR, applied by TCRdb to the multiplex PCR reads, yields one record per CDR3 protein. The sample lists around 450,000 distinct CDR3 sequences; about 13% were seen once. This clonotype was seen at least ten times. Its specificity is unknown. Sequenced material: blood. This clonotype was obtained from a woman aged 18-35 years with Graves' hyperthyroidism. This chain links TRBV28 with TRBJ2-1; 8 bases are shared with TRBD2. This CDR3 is CASSPSLAGKRRNEQFF. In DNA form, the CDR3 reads TGTGCCAGCAGTCCTAGCTTAGCGGGGAAACGGCGCAATGAGCAGTTCTTC.